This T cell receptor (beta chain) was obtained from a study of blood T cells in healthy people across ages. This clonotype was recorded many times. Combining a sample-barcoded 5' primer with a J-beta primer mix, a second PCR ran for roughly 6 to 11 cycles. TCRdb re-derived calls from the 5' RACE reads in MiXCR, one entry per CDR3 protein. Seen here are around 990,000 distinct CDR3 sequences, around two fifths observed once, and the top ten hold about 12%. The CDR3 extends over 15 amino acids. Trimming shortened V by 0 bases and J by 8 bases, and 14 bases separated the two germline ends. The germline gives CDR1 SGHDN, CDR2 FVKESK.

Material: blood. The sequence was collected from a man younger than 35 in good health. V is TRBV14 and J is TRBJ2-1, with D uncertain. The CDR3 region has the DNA TGTGCCAGCAGCCAAGATGTAGGAAGTAATTATGAGCAGTTCTTC. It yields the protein CASSQDVGSNYEQFF.